This TCR beta chain was sequenced in a study of blood T cell repertoires in COVID-19. Across the study: Sources were T cells, B-cell-depleted T cells, or PBMCs; the material itself was cDNA or gDNA.

Germline assignment: CDR1 SGHTA and CDR2 FQGNSA. The CDR3 sequence is 14 residues long. V dropped 1 base and J dropped 8 bases, with 14 bases sitting between them. Sequencing used immunoSEQ multiplex PCR; TCRdb keeps in-frame clones, though not all of them. The sample holds approximately 200,000 clones, approximately 90% seen once. Everyone who took part was 18 to 89 years old, and they came from about two dozen US areas. The TCR comes from a man aged 25-45 years who had recovered from COVID-19. The sequencing sample was made of PBMCs or T cells enriched from blood (not recorded which). The V and J genes are TRBV7-2 and TRBJ1-2; D might be TRBD1 (6 bases). The DNA of the CDR3 is TGTGCCAGCAGCTTAGTTTTTGGGCAGGGGGGCTACACCTTC. Residues: CASSLVFGQGGYTF. Combining the CDR3 with reference TRBV7-2 and TRBJ1-2 gives the whole variable domain GAGVSQSPSNKVTEKGKDVELRCDPISGHTALYWYRQSLGQGLEFLIYFQGNSAPDKSGLPSDRFSAERTGGSVSTLTIQRTQQEDSAVYLCASSLVFGQGGYTFGSGTRLTVV.